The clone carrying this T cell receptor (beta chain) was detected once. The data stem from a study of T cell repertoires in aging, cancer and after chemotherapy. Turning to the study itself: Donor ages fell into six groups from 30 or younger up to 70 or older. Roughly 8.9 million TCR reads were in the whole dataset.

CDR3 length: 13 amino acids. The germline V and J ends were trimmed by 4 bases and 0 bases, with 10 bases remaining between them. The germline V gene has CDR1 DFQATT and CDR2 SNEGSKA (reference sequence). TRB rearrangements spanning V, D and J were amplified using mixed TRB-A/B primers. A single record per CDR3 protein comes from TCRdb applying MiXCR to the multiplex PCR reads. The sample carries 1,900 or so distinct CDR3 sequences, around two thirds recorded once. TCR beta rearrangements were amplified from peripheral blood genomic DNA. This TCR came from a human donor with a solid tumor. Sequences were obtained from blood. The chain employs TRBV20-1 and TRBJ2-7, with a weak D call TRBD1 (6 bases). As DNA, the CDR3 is TGCAGTGCTACGACAGGCCTCTCCTACGAGCAGTACTTC. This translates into CSATTGLSYEQYF.